The clone carrying this T cell receptor (beta chain) appeared a few times. As yet, its antigen is unknown. The CDR3 is made up of 17 amino acids. V was shortened by 2 bases and J by 2 bases, with 15 bases between the two germline ends. CDR1 is LGHNA, CDR2 YSLEER, per germline. Constant-segment primers were used for 5'RACE, and the resulting TCR alpha and TCR beta cDNA libraries carried sample barcodes and UMIs. One entry per CDR3 protein results from TCRdb running MiXCR on the 5' RACE reads. Of 250,000 or so distinct CDR3 sequences listed, around 17% are singletons. These data come from a study of T-cell memory formation after mild COVID-19. Study-wide findings and caveats: CD8+ contracting clones occupied EMRA, while CD4+ ones occupied mainly CM and EM. Nothing showed for sure that second-wave clones peaking on day 37 were SARS-CoV-2 specific.

The sequencing sample was made of PBMCs or a T cell subset sorted from them (not recorded which). The clonotype originates from a man between 18 and 29 years old who had mild COVID-19 (a few samples of this study predate the infection). Cell type and time point are not known. This chain links TRBV4-3 with TRBJ1-4, with no clear D. CDR3 residues: CASSQRHGIRTNEKLFF. CDR3 DNA: TGCGCCAGCAGCCAACGCCACGGAATTCGGACTAATGAAAAACTGTTTTTT.